This is a list of T cell receptor beta chains from one sample in a study of long-term antiretroviral therapy in people with HIV. Sequencing was performed with immunoSEQ multiplex PCR; in TCRdb, only in-frame clones are kept and a portion is missing. This sample has about 20,000 clones, with about 92% found just once. Sequencing was performed on unsorted PBMCs, taken 4.4 years after starting antiretroviral therapy. The receptors derive from a woman between 45 and 65 years old with HIV. The conserved cysteine and the conserved F or W are not part of the CDR3 here.

TRBJ2-1 | TRBV11-2 | ASSSLVWQNEQF
TRBJ1-5 | TRBV6-6 | ASTDPDRVNQPQH
TRBJ1-1 | TRBV19 | ASNSLNTEAF
TRBJ1-6 | TRBV19 | ASSIRDGDNSPLH
TRBJ1-2 | TRBV2 | ASRGTATNYGYT
TRBJ2-2 | TRBV30 | AWSVRGSGELF
TRBJ2-3 | TRBV6-5 | ASSYSTSPDTQY
TRBJ1-6 | TRBV28 | ASTSGGLQGAGNSPLH
TRBJ1-2 | TRBV7-2 | ASSQRRGTGNYGYT
TRBJ2-1 | TRBV10-1 | ASSESVSGDPLEF
TRBJ2-5 | TRBV6-6 | ASTHSGGAETQY
TRBJ2-4 | TRBV13 | ASSLEGEDIQY
TRBJ2-7 | TRBV6-6 | ASSYHYSYEQY